This T cell receptor (beta chain) originates from a study of T cells in Graves' hyperthyroidism and ophthalmopathy. Study-wide findings and caveats: The model made its ophthalmopathy prediction, and onset followed a median approximately 6 months later.

This clonotype has ten or more counts. Antigen unknown. The junction had 15 bases not matched to a gene; V was cut back by 6 bases and J by 4 bases. The CDR3 extends over 17 amino acids. CDR1 and CDR2 (germline): DFQATT, SNEGSKA (reference sequence). TCR beta CDR3 regions were amplified from RNA. During a first-round RT-PCR of the TCR CDR3, the HTBI primer set was used. TCRdb re-called the multiplex PCR reads through MiXCR, storing one row per CDR3 protein. This sample has 550,000 to 800,000 distinct CDR3 sequences, with 15% to 20% found just once. This rearrangement joins TRBV20-1 to TRBJ2-5, with 12 bases fitting TRBD2. The sample comprised blood. This clonotype was sampled from a man aged 45-60 years with Graves' hyperthyroidism. The CDR3 is CSAIILAGGPQGETQYF. The CDR3 region has the DNA TGCAGTGCGATTATTCTAGCGGGAGGGCCTCAGGGAGAGACCCAGTACTTC.